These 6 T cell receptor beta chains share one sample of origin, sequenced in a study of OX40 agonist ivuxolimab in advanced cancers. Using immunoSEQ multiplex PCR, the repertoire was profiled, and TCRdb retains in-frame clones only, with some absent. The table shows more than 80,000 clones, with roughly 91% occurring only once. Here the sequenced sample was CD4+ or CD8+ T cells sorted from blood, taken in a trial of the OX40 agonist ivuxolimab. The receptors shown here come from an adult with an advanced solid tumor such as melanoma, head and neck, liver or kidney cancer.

The CDR3 here is CASSYPGQPQHF. Here the CDR3 DNA reads TGTGCCAGCAGTTACCCGGGTCAGCCCCAGCATTTT. The chain uses TRBV6-5 and TRBJ1-5; no clear D gene. This CDR3 comprises 12 residues. Germline V gives CDR1 MNHEY, CDR2 SVGAGI. Trimming took off 2 bases at V and 6 bases at J, with 5 bases between the two ends.

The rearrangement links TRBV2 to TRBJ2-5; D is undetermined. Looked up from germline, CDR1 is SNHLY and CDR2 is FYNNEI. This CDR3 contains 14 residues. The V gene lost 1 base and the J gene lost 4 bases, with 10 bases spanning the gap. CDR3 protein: CASSEVGPIETQYF. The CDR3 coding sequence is TGTGCCAGCAGTGAAGTAGGGCCAATAGAGACCCAGTACTTC.

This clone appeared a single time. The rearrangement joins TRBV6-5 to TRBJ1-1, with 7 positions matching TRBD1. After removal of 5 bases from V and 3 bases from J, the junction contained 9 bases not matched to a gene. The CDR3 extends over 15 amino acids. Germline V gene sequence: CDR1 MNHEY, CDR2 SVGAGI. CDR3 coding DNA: TGTGCCAGCAGTAATAGACAGGGTCATGACACTGAAGCTTTCTTT. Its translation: CASSNRQGHDTEAFF.

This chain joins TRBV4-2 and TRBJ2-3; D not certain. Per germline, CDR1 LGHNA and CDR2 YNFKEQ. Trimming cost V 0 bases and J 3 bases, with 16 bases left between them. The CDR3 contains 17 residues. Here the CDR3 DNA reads TGTGCCAGCAGCCAAGACCCAGCTCGGAGAATGACAGATACGCAGTATTTT. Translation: CASSQDPARRMTDTQYF.

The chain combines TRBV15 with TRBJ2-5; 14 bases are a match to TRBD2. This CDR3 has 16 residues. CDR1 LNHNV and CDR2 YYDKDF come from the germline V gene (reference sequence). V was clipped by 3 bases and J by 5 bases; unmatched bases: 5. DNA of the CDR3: TGTGCCACCAGCAGTGTGGGACTAGCGGGAGTGGAGACCCAGTACTTC. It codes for CATSSVGLAGVETQYF.

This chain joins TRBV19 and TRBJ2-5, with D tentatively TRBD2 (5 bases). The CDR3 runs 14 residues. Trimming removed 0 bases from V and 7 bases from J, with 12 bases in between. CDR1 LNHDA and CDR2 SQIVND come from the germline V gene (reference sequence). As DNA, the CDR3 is TGTGCCAGTAGTATAGATGGTGGGAGTGGGACCCAGTACTTC. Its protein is CASSIDGGSGTQYF.